The 32 T cell receptor beta chains below all came from one sample that was sequenced in a study of shared clonotypes between healthy human individuals. The naive CD8 fraction comprised CD45RO-negative cells positively selected for CCR7 and excluded terminally differentiated effector memory CD45RA+ cells. The data were produced by immunoSEQ multiplex PCR, yet TCRdb's version contains in-frame clones alone and is incomplete. The sample yields roughly 770,000 clones, 96% seen once. Sample: naive CD8+ T cells sorted from blood. The receptors come from a man aged 30 to 45 in good health.

This clone is a singleton in its sample. Written as DNA, the CDR3 is TGTGCCAGCAGCCCGGACTTCTCCTACGAGCAGTACTTC. Protein product: CASSPDFSYEQYF. V usage is TRBV5-4 and J usage is TRBJ2-7, with a possible D match to TRBD2 (5 bases). Looked up from germline, CDR1 is SGHNT and CDR2 is YYREEE (reference sequence). Trimming cost V 4 bases and J 0 bases, with 8 bases left between them. The CDR3 covers 13 residues.

V and J are TRBV10-3 and TRBJ2-2; no firm D call. The V end was cut by 5 bases, the J end by 7 bases, with 5 bases between. The CDR3 is made up of 11 amino acids. Germline V lookup: CDR1 ENHRY, CDR2 SYGVKD. The chain's CDR3 is CAISWSGELFF. DNA of the CDR3: TGTGCCATCAGTTGGAGCGGGGAGCTGTTTTTT.

V is TRBV10-3 and J is TRBJ2-7, with D perhaps matching TRBD1 or TRBD2 (5 bases each). The CDR3 consists of 14 residues. The germline CDR1 and CDR2 sequences are ENHRY and SYGVKD. V lost 1 base and J lost 1, with 8 bases in between. The CDR3 DNA follows: TGTGCCATCAGTGAGTGGGACCGGTCCTACGAGCAGTACTTC. It yields the protein CAISEWDRSYEQYF.

The count of this clone is one. The rearrangement links TRBV15 to TRBJ2-7; 8 bases line up with TRBD2. The germline V gene has CDR1 LNHNV and CDR2 YYDKDF (reference sequence). The CDR3 totals 14 residues. Trimming cost V 5 bases and J 3 bases; bases outside gene matches: 6. The CDR3 spells CATSHSGTLYEQYF. The CDR3 DNA reads as TGTGCCACCAGCCATAGCGGGACTCTCTACGAGCAGTACTTC.

V and J are TRBV2 and TRBJ1-4, with D possibly being TRBD1 (6 bases). Trimming left V 3 bases short and J 13 bases short, with 12 bases between. The germline CDR1 and CDR2 sequences are SNHLY and FYNNEI. This CDR3 comprises 12 residues. CDR3 loop: CASSDRTVSLFF. The CDR3 bases are TGTGCCAGCAGTGACCGGACAGTTTCACTGTTTTTT.

This clone was seen a few times. This chain joins TRBV6-5 and TRBJ1-5, with D perhaps TRBD1 (6 bases). This CDR3 spans 13 amino acids. From germline, CDR1 is MNHEY and CDR2 SVGAGI. Between the trimmed V and J ends, which lost 6 bases and 6 bases, there was a span of 12 bases. The CDR3 DNA is TGTGCCAGCAGGGGACAACCCTTTCAGCCCCAGCATTTT. Translated, it gives CASRGQPFQPQHF.

The rearrangement joins TRBV11-2 to TRBJ2-1; D call uncertain. The V end was cut by 0 bases, the J end by 0 bases, with 6 bases between. Germline-derived CDR1 and CDR2 are SGHAT and FQNNGV. There are 15 residues in the CDR3. The CDR3 spells CASSLDGSSYNEQFF. The CDR3 DNA reads TGTGCCAGCAGCTTAGACGGGTCCTCCTACAATGAGCAGTTCTTC.

The chain joins TRBV7-9 to TRBJ2-3; D is perhaps TRBD1 (6 bases). The CDR3 length is 15 residues. Trimming left V 5 bases short and J 0 bases short, with 12 bases between. CDR1 and CDR2 from the germline V gene are SEHNR and FQNEAQ (reference sequence). This CDR3 is CASSKEGQSTDTQYF. DNA for the CDR3: TGTGCCAGCAGCAAAGAAGGACAGAGCACAGATACGCAGTATTTT.

The rearrangement links TRBV7-2 to TRBJ2-7; perhaps TRBD2 as D (5 bases). The V end was cut by 4 bases, the J end by 0 bases, with 10 bases between. This CDR3 region has 14 residues. Germline V gene sequence: CDR1 SGHTA, CDR2 FQGNSA. The chain's CDR3 is CASSSSGSSYEQYF. The CDR3 region has the DNA TGTGCCAGCAGCTCTTCGGGGTCCTCCTACGAGCAGTACTTC.

The chain carries TRBV6-1 and TRBJ2-1; 10 bases map to TRBD1. V lost 5 bases to trimming and J lost 10 bases; unmatched junction nucleotides: 8. The V gene's germline CDR1 is MNHNS and CDR2 SASEGT. The CDR3 is made up of 14 amino acids. CDR3: CASSPGTGATEQFF. The DNA for the CDR3 is TGTGCCAGCAGTCCCGGGACAGGGGCGACGGAGCAGTTCTTC.

The V call is TRBV28, the J call TRBJ2-7; 13 nucleotides match TRBD2. The CDR3 sequence is 17 residues long. V was pared by 6 bases and J by 7 bases, with 15 bases of the junction left unmatched. CDR1 and CDR2 from the germline V gene are MDHEN and SYDVKM. The CDR3 sequence is CASSPVATSGRANEQYF. The CDR3 DNA reads TGTGCCAGCAGCCCCGTCGCCACTAGCGGGAGGGCCAATGAGCAGTACTTC.

Notes on this clone: The sample carries other DNA sequences with the same CDR3. This sequence joins TRBV6-5 and TRBJ1-1; 7 positions match TRBD1. The germline V gene encodes CDR1 MNHEY and CDR2 SVGAGI. V was pared by 2 bases and J by 0 bases, with 6 bases of the junction left unmatched. CDR3 length equals 16 residues. DNA for the CDR3: TGTGCCAGCAGTTACAGCGGGACAGTTATGAACACTGAAGCTTTCTTT. Translated, it gives CASSYSGTVMNTEAFF.

The chain combines TRBV5-5 with TRBJ1-4; no reliable D call. The V end lost 2 bases, the J end lost 0 bases, and 11 bases lay between the germline ends. Germline lookup yields CDR1 SGHKS and CDR2 YYEKEE (reference sequence). The CDR3 runs 16 residues. CDR3 nucleotide sequence: TGTGCCAGCAGCTTTAGAGGGTGGTCAACTAATGAAAAACTGTTTTTT. It translates to CASSFRGWSTNEKLFF.

The V gene is TRBV5-1, the J gene TRBJ1-4, with D perhaps matching TRBD1 (6 bases). Germline-derived CDR1 and CDR2 are SGHRS and YFSETQ. Trimming shortened V by 4 bases and J by 5 bases, and 15 bases separated the two germline ends. The CDR3 runs to 15 residues. The CDR3 is CASSNHREGNEKLFF. CDR3 nucleotide sequence: TGCGCCAGCAGCAACCACAGGGAGGGGAATGAAAAACTGTTTTTT.

This chain joins TRBV6-1 and TRBJ1-2; D is uncertain. CDR1 MNHNS and CDR2 SASEGT come from the germline V gene. This CDR3 comprises 11 residues. CDR3 bases: TGTGCGGGAGCATTCAACTATGGCTACACCTTC. It encodes CAGAFNYGYTF.

The table lists this clone with a count of one. This chain uses TRBV4-1 with TRBJ1-4; 8 bases fit TRBD1. Germline CDR1 and CDR2: MGHRA and YSYEKL. Trimming removed 5 bases from V and 5 bases from J; junction bases left unmatched: 7. This CDR3 contains 15 residues. CDR3 nucleotide sequence: TGCGCCAGCAGCTCTACAGGGGGGTGGAATGAAAAACTGTTTTTT. Translated: CASSSTGGWNEKLFF.

The genes are TRBV7-9 and TRBJ1-3; D call uncertain. The germline V and J ends were trimmed by 8 bases and 4 bases, with 9 bases remaining between them. The CDR3 is made up of 12 amino acids. Germline V gene data show CDR1 as SEHNR and CDR2 as FQNEAQ (reference sequence). In nucleotides, the CDR3 is TGTGCCAGCGGGCAGGCAGGAAACACCATATATTTT. Translating gives CASGQAGNTIYF.

This chain joins TRBV5-1 and TRBJ2-1; D is perhaps TRBD2 (6 bases). CDR3 size: 16 residues. V lost 4 bases and J lost 0, with 14 bases in between. Germline CDR1 reads SGHRS; CDR2 reads YFSETQ. The DNA of the CDR3 is TGCGCCAGCAGCCAGGGACTCGCCAGCTCCTACAATGAGCAGTTCTTC. As protein: CASSQGLASSYNEQFF.

Details on this clone: The same CDR3 also results from other DNA sequences found in this sample. The chain has TRBV4-1 and TRBJ1-5; the D is unclear. Trimming pared 1 base from V and 3 bases from J, leaving 4 bases between. The length of the CDR3 is 13 residues. CDR1 is MGHRA, CDR2 YSYEKL, per germline. CDR3 in amino acids: CASSQGLNQPQHF. DNA for the CDR3: TGCGCCAGCAGCCAAGGGCTCAATCAGCCCCAGCATTTT.

The chain joins TRBV7-9 to TRBJ1-5; a possible D gene is TRBD1 (5 bases). The germline CDR1 and CDR2 sequences are SEHNR and FQNEAQ (reference sequence). CDR3 length: 14 amino acids. The V end lost 4 bases, the J end lost 4 bases, and 11 bases lay between the germline ends. The CDR3 DNA reads TGTGCCAGCAGCTCAGGGATGGGAAATCAGCCCCAGCATTTT. It encodes CASSSGMGNQPQHF. Complete variable domain (other parts from reference TRBV7-9 and TRBJ1-5): DTGVSQNPRHKITKRGQNVTFRCDPISEHNRLYWYRQTLGQGPEFLTYFQNEAQLEKSRLLSDRFSAERPKGSFSTLEIQRTEQGDSAMYLCASSSGMGNQPQHFGDGTRLSIL.

The V gene is TRBV7-6, the J gene TRBJ2-1; D is ambiguous. V was clipped by 1 base and J by 3 bases, with 7 bases between them. Per the germline V gene, CDR1 is SGHVS and CDR2 is FNYEAQ. The CDR3 is made up of 14 amino acids. The chain's CDR3 is CASSLEGIYNEQFF. The CDR3 DNA follows: TGTGCCAGCAGCTTAGAAGGAATCTACAATGAGCAGTTCTTC.

This rearrangement joins TRBV27 to TRBJ2-7; no definite D call. CDR3 length: 15 residues. Germline assignment: CDR1 MNHEY and CDR2 SMNVEV (reference sequence). V was cut by 1 base and J by 3 bases, with 13 bases left in between. The CDR3 bases are TGTGCCAGCAGTTTATATGAAGGGATACTCTACGAGCAGTACTTC. Protein product: CASSLYEGILYEQYF.

The chain combines TRBV10-2 with TRBJ2-1; D unclear. This CDR3 has 17 residues. V lost 5 bases, J lost 4 bases, and 21 bases lay in between. Germline V gene lookup returns CDR1 WSHSY and CDR2 SAAADI. CDR3 bases: TGCGCCAGCAGTTCGCAGCCGTACGAACCCCCTTACAATGAGCAGTTCTTC. Translated: CASSSQPYEPPYNEQFF.

V and J are TRBV4-1 and TRBJ2-1; no firm D call. The germline gives CDR1 MGHRA, CDR2 YSYEKL. The CDR3 has 12 residues. Deletions cut 10 bases from V and 0 bases from J, with 7 bases between. This chain's CDR3 is CATRGSYNEQFF. As DNA, the CDR3 is TGCGCCACCCGTGGCTCCTACAATGAGCAGTTCTTC.

The J gene is TRBJ2-1, the V gene TRBV27; no clear D. The CDR3 length is 13 residues. Trimming left V 2 bases short and J 5 bases short, with 7 bases between. CDR1 and CDR2 (germline): MNHEY, SMNVEV (reference sequence). This CDR3 reads CASSLGHNNEQFF. CDR3 DNA sequence: TGTGCCAGCAGTTTAGGCCACAACAATGAGCAGTTCTTC.

V usage is TRBV28 and J usage is TRBJ2-2; 7 bases map to TRBD2. Trimming took 0 bases from V and 0 from J; bases not matched to a gene: 4. The length of the CDR3 is 17 residues. CDR1 MDHEN and CDR2 SYDVKM come from the germline V gene. The CDR3 region is CASSLWLADTNTGELFF. DNA of the CDR3: TGTGCCAGCAGTTTATGGCTAGCGGACACGAACACCGGGGAGCTGTTTTTT.

Here the CDR3 reads CASNTYGTPFAGGVVDTQYF. Here the CDR3 DNA reads TGTGCCAGCAATACGTACGGGACACCTTTTGCGGGAGGGGTGGTAGATACGCAGTATTTT. The chain employs TRBV27 and TRBJ2-3, with 9 bases that match TRBD2. The CDR3 contains 20 residues. CDR1 and CDR2 (germline): MNHEY, SMNVEV (reference sequence). J was trimmed by 5 bases and V by 7 bases; bases with no gene match: 25.

The V call is TRBV4-1, the J call TRBJ2-7, with 9 bases aligning to TRBD2. Germline-derived CDR1 and CDR2 are MGHRA and YSYEKL. Trimming cost V 3 bases and J 5 bases; bases outside gene matches: 8. There are 15 residues in the CDR3. As DNA, the CDR3 is TGCGCCAGCAGCCATGGGGTAGCGGGAGCCAACGAGCAGTACTTC. Protein sequence: CASSHGVAGANEQYF.

The chain joins TRBV29-1 to TRBJ2-7; 10 bases agree with TRBD2. V was clipped by 2 bases and J by 2 bases; unmatched bases: 6. The CDR3 covers 15 residues. Germline CDR1 is SQVTM and CDR2 is ANQGSEA. The CDR3 DNA is TGCAGCGTTGAATTGTCAGGACTAGCGGCCTACGAGCAGTACTTC. Its translation is CSVELSGLAAYEQYF.

The chain is built from TRBV4-3 and TRBJ2-1, with D hard to call. The V and J ends lost 0 bases and 0 bases respectively, with 9 bases between them. The germline gives CDR1 LGHNA, CDR2 YSLEER. The CDR3 has 16 amino acids. CDR3 coding DNA: TGCGCCAGCAGCCAAGATGGAGAGAGCTCCTACAATGAGCAGTTCTTC. It codes for CASSQDGESSYNEQFF.

This clone has only one observation. The genes are TRBV7-9 and TRBJ2-1; TRBD2 is a possible D gene (6 bases). The CDR3 extends over 15 amino acids. V gave up 2 bases and J gave up 2 bases, with 10 bases separating them. Germline CDR1 and CDR2: SEHNR and FQNEAQ (reference sequence). The CDR3 reads CASSLPAGTYNEQFF. DNA of the CDR3: TGTGCCAGCAGCTTACCAGCGGGTACCTACAATGAGCAGTTCTTC.

V is TRBV2 and J is TRBJ2-1; D tentatively reads TRBD1 or TRBD2 (5 bases each). The germline V and J ends were trimmed by 7 bases and 8 bases, with 9 bases remaining between them. This CDR3 spans 11 amino acids. The germline V gene has CDR1 SNHLY and CDR2 FYNNEI. In nucleotides, the CDR3 is TGTGCCAGCATCCGGGGCCATGAGCAGTTCTTC. It is translated as CASIRGHEQFF.